Below, 9 T cell receptor beta chains from the same sample are listed, as sequenced in a study of blood T cell repertoires in COVID-19. The data were produced by immunoSEQ multiplex PCR, yet TCRdb's version contains in-frame clones alone and is incomplete. Counted here are 250,000 to 300,000 clones, approximately 85% occurring once; the ten biggest clones make up less than 2.5%. The sample consisted of PBMCs or T cells enriched from blood (not recorded which). The receptors derive from a woman aged 50 to 65 who had recovered from COVID-19.

The genes are TRBV4-1 and TRBJ2-1; the D gene is possibly TRBD2 (6 bases). The V and J ends lost 6 bases and 5 bases respectively, with 20 bases between them. Germline CDR1 and CDR2: MGHRA and YSYEKL. There are 16 residues in the CDR3. CDR3: CASRPAGPIMNNEQFF. CDR3 bases: TGCGCCAGCAGGCCCGCGGGACCTATAATGAACAATGAGCAGTTCTTC.

This clone was detected only a few times. The chain combines TRBV5-1 with TRBJ1-2; 7 bases align to TRBD1. The CDR3 contains 16 residues. The germline V gene has CDR1 SGHRS and CDR2 YFSETQ. V shed 0 bases, J shed 0 bases, and the junction held 5 bases outside the gene matches. This chain's CDR3 is CASSLGDREANYGYTF. DNA of the CDR3: TGCGCCAGCAGCTTGGGAGACAGGGAGGCTAACTATGGCTACACCTTC. The whole variable domain, remainder taken from reference TRBV5-1 and TRBJ1-2, is KAGVTQTPRYLIKTRGQQVTLSCSPISGHRSVSWYQQTPGQGLQFLFEYFSETQRNKGNFPGRFSGRQFSNSRSEMNVSTLELGDSALYLCASSLGDREANYGYTFGSGTRLTVV.

The genes are TRBV5-1 and TRBJ1-5; D possibly corresponds to TRBD1 (5 bases). In germline, CDR1 is SGHRS, CDR2 YFSETQ. Trimming pared 4 bases from V and 2 bases from J, leaving 13 bases between. This CDR3 has 15 residues. The CDR3: CASSPDGAGNQPQHF. The CDR3, as DNA: TGCGCCAGCAGCCCGGATGGGGCTGGCAATCAGCCCCAGCATTTT.

The CDR3 sequence is CSVSGTGGGPEAFF. In DNA form, the CDR3 reads TGCAGCGTCTCCGGGACAGGGGGTGGGCCTGAAGCTTTCTTT. V is TRBV29-1 and J is TRBJ1-1; 11 bases map to TRBD1. The V gene's germline CDR1 is SQVTM and CDR2 ANQGSEA. The CDR3 has 14 residues. The V segment lost 6 bases and the J segment 6 bases; nucleotides outside the gene matches: 9.

CDR3 protein: CASSTQGYTIYF. CDR3 DNA sequence: TGTGCCAGTAGTACACAGGGGTACACCATATATTTT. The chain couples TRBV19 to TRBJ1-3, with TRBD1 matching 7 bases. The ends lost 4 bases at V and 8 bases at J; junction bases unmatched: 2. This CDR3 comprises 12 residues. Germline values: CDR1 LNHDA, CDR2 SQIVND (reference sequence).

There are a few counts of this clone. This chain uses TRBV18 with TRBJ2-1, with 9 bases matching TRBD1. The CDR3 is 14 amino acids. The germline gives CDR1 KGHSH, CDR2 LQKENI. The V segment lost 3 bases and the J segment 6 bases; nucleotides outside the gene matches: 3. This CDR3 reads CASSPGQGLNEQFF. The CDR3 DNA reads TGTGCCAGCTCACCGGGACAGGGACTCAATGAGCAGTTCTTC.

This rearrangement joins TRBV14 to TRBJ2-5; 10 nucleotides align to TRBD2. V trimming: 2 bases; J trimming: 5 bases; junction bases outside the gene matches: 11. The CDR3 is 17 amino acids. Germline V gene data show CDR1 as SGHDN and CDR2 as FVKESK. The CDR3 reads CASSQWLAGAGRETQYF. In DNA form, the CDR3 reads TGTGCCAGCAGCCAATGGCTAGCGGGAGCGGGCCGGGAGACCCAGTACTTC. Based on the CDR3 plus reference TRBV14 and TRBJ2-5, the full variable domain is EAGVTQFPSHSVIEKGQTVTLRCDPISGHDNLYWYRRVMGKEIKFLLHFVKESKQDESGMPNNRFLAERTGGTYSTLKVQPAELEDSGVYFCASSQWLAGAGRETQYFGPGTRLLVL.

The V call is TRBV29-1, the J call TRBJ2-1; maybe TRBD2 (6 bases). This CDR3 is built from 15 residues. Trimming pared 2 bases from V and 0 bases from J, leaving 11 bases between. Germline V gene lookup returns CDR1 SQVTM and CDR2 ANQGSEA. The CDR3 is CSVESPSDSYNEQFF. For the CDR3, the DNA is TGCAGCGTTGAAAGCCCTAGCGACTCCTACAATGAGCAGTTCTTC.

This rearrangement joins TRBV3-1 (or the pseudogene TRBV3-2) to TRBJ1-1, with 7 bases lining up with TRBD1. The germline gives CDR1 LGHDT, CDR2 YNNKEL (reference sequence). V shed 4 bases and J 6 bases; nucleotides not matched to a gene: 8. The CDR3 is made up of 14 amino acids. As DNA, the CDR3 is TGTGCCAGCAGCCGTTCAGGGGGTAACGCTGAAGCTTTCTTT. It is translated as CASSRSGGNAEAFF.